This TCR beta chain was observed in a study of CD8 T cells in Susac syndrome. Sequencing targeted TCR beta in blood CD8+ and CD4+ T cells. The CD8+ and CD4+ T cells were negatively isolated, with the TEMRA cells enriched by FACS. Overall study findings and caveats: Acknowledgment was made by the study that its TCR sequencing and HLA analysis involved a relatively small number of individuals.

Worth noting for this clonotype: What it recognizes is unknown.

Reverse transcription of roughly 0.45 to 1 ug RNA was performed with random hexamers. The method of amplification for TCR beta CDR3 was immunoSEQ multiplex PCR, covering 54 Vbeta and 13 Jbeta. TCRdb analysed the immunoSEQ multiplex PCR reads with MiXCR anew, one entry per CDR3 protein. Here the sample spans over 350,000 distinct CDR3 sequences, approximately 85% being singletons. The TCR originated in a human donor with multiple sclerosis. Sequencing was done on a sample of CD8+ T cells from PBMCs.

The CDR3 nucleotides read TGCGCCAGCAGCCTCGACGGACTAGCGGGAGGTACCTACGAGCAGTACTTC. Translated, it gives CASSLDGLAGGTYEQYF. The chain carries TRBV4-1 and TRBJ2-7; 14 bases line up with TRBD2. This CDR3 is 17 amino acids long. The junction had 7 bases not matched to a gene; V was cut back by 4 bases and J by 2 bases. Germline V gene sequence: CDR1 MGHRA, CDR2 YSYEKL.